What follows is one T cell receptor (beta chain) and its context. This clone was observed a single time. What this receptor recognizes is not known. One base away there is no much larger clone; base qualities are not given. Reading from cysteine to phenylalanine, the CDR3 counts 14 amino acids. The sequence is cut down to CDR3 DNA, 42 bases in frame from base 1. Looking up the germline V gene yields CDR1 KGHSH and CDR2 LQKENI. V is reduced by 3 bases and J by 5 bases, leaving a spacing of 13 bases between them. These data originate in a study of blood T cell repertoires in COVID-19 (dated by TCRdb to 2018 to 2021). In terms of the full investigation: The collaborator samples originated in the United States, Italy and Spain and spanned the acute and convalescent phases of COVID-19. HLA class I and class II types, where available, came from metadata supplied by the sample provider rather than from assay-based typing. The repertoires were released in a freely available public database intended as a resource for research on the immune response to SARS-CoV-2. Nearly every sample came with metadata listing a de-identified subject ID, COVID-19 status, age in years and sex. The prospective study material was composed of cDNA or gDNA derived from T cells, B-cell-depleted T cells, or PBMCs. The samples were drawn from two sources: the first 160 participants of the ongoing ImmuneRACE study, and fewer than 1,500 subjects contributed by 6 global collaborators. The dataset comprised deeply sampled blood TCRbeta repertoires from subjects exposed to, actively infected with, or recovered from COVID-19. Here is what the overall study found, with its caveats: Clinical and demographic metadata were provided uncurated, with the amount varying by source and participant.

TCRbeta CDR3 regions were amplified from genomic DNA using the immunoSEQ Assay, a bias-controlled multiplex PCR. In the authors' own workflow: The number of nucleated cells in each sample was estimated by amplification of reference gene primers within the assay. To quantify the absolute abundance of each unique TCRbeta CDR3 rearrangement, sequence reads were collapsed and filtered. For each sample, productive Simpson clonality was calculated as the square root of Simpson's diversity index across productive rearrangements. The immuneACCESS repertoire file appears here via TCRdb, limited to in-frame rearrangements. These files lack a portion of the clones; in checked studies, under half of the deficit traces to unresolved V genes, and the cause of the others is not known. That table supplies the V and J calls and clone size; D and trimming were determined from the DNA. In this sample the table shows hundreds of thousands of clones, approximately 86% of which occur a single time. Of the sample, about 1.7% falls within the top ten clones.

Samples from volunteer blood donors who had recovered from COVID-19 were contributed by a second Seattle source. Whole blood was collected in K2EDTA tubes by collaborating institutions according to the institutions' own protocols. For TCRbeta analysis, collaborator samples were shipped as frozen whole blood, as isolated PBMCs, or as DNA extracted from either sample type. Material: peripheral blood. In this chain, TRBV18 is recombined with TRBJ1-1; the D gene cannot be named for sure. The origin of this receptor is a woman between 55 and 75 years old who had recovered from COVID-19. In nucleotide form, the sequence is TGTGCCAGCTCACCGACCTTGGAGAATACTGAAGCTTTCTTT. This codes for CASSPTLENTEAFF.